This entry features one TCR beta chain sequence. V trimming: 4 bases; J trimming: 13 bases; junction bases outside the gene matches: 5. The CDR3 is 13 residues long. Germline V gene lookup returns CDR1 SGHAT and CDR2 FQNNGV. TCRdb keeps only in-frame clones here, not all; method: immunoSEQ multiplex PCR. The repertoire consists of about 83,000 clones, with 86% occurring once and the leading ten covering more than 8.5%. This sample is drawn from a study of T cell responses to AZD1222 COVID-19 vaccine. V gene TRBV11-2 combines with J gene TRBJ1-6; 9 nucleotides match TRBD1. This material consisted of peripheral blood, taken on day 0 of AZD1222 vaccination. The receptor comes from an adult in good health. This CDR3 reads CASSYGTGLPLHF. CDR3 nucleotides: TGTGCCAGCAGCTATGGGACAGGGTTGCCCCTCCACTTT.